The sequence of this TCR beta chain was determined in a study of CD8 T cells in ankylosing spondylitis. TCRdb called the 5' RACE reads again in MiXCR, with one record for every CDR3 protein. The sample includes 340,000 or so distinct CDR3 sequences, 14% to 15% of them seen just once. Germline CDR1 and CDR2: MGHDK and SYGVNS. Trimming left V 4 bases short and J 0 bases short, with 10 bases between. CDR3 length: 14 amino acids. The chain couples TRBV25-1 to TRBJ2-7; the D is unclear. The sequence was obtained from a male donor with ankylosing spondylitis or in good health (not recorded which). Sequenced sample: blood, either unsorted or a sorted T cell fraction (not recorded which). The CDR3 region is CASSGFQYSYEQYF. The CDR3 bases are TGTGCCAGCAGTGGGTTCCAGTACTCCTACGAGCAGTACTTC.